This paragraph covers one T cell receptor beta chain sequence. The time point: newly diagnosed GD, antithyroid drugs for less than 3 months. Generation of the TCR library employed RNA extracted from PBMCs. American Thyroid Association guidelines defined how Graves' disease was diagnosed. The data belong to a study of regulatory T cells in long-lasting Graves disease. The authors built TCR beta libraries using iRepertoire HTBI primers and Arm-PCR of CDR3 regions. TCRdb re-analysed the multiplex PCR reads in MiXCR, keeping a single row per CDR3 protein. Seen here are about 530,000 distinct CDR3 sequences, 15% to 20% observed once, and the top ten hold approximately 25%. Germline V CDR1 and CDR2: SGDLS, YYNGEE. The CDR3 spans 17 residues. Trimming took 4 bases from V and 1 from J, leaving 18 bases between them. These data are also associated with another study on T cells in Graves' hyperthyroidism and ophthalmopathy. That investigation notes: In the first-round RT-PCR of the TCR CDR3, the HTBI primer set was used.

The sequenced sample was peripheral blood mononuclear cells (PBMCs), obtained at new diagnosis, from a patient treated with antithyroid drugs. The rearrangement joins TRBV9 to TRBJ1-3; a weak D match, TRBD1 (6 bases). This clonotype was obtained from a middle-aged woman with Graves disease. CDR3 protein: CASSPQTGFNSGNTIYF. Here the CDR3 DNA reads TGTGCCAGCAGCCCACAAACAGGGTTTAATTCTGGAAACACCATATATTTT.